The rows below give T cell receptor beta chains drawn from one sample of a study of control samples from healthy donors and cancer patients. TCRdb keeps only in-frame clones here, not all; method: immunoSEQ multiplex PCR. Of about 150,000 clones detected, 85% to 95% appear once; the ten largest clones hold over 12%. Input material: PBMCs. The receptors stem from a man aged 60 to 69 with colorectal cancer. Each CDR3 is given with its conserved first and last residue. D genes are given only for firm matches. Only some rows state a clone size, as once, few, many or a class for expanded clones.

v_gene,d_gene,j_gene,abundance,CDR3aa,CDR3nt
TRBV5-8,TRBD2,TRBJ2-7,NA,CASSLPGLTTYEQYF,TGTGCCAGCAGCTTACCGGGACTAACCACCTACGAGCAGTACTTC
TRBV6-4,TRBD1,TRBJ1-2,NA,CASNSQGAPYGYTF,TGTGCCAGCAATTCACAGGGGGCGCCGTATGGCTACACCTTC
TRBV6-6,NA,TRBJ1-1,NA,CASSVSGADTEAFF,TGTGCCAGCAGTGTTTCGGGGGCGGACACTGAAGCTTTCTTT
TRBV29-1,NA,TRBJ2-6,NA,CSVNWDSGANVLTF,TGCAGCGTTAATTGGGATTCTGGGGCCAACGTCCTGACTTTC
TRBV29-1,NA,TRBJ2-4,NA,CSVGSSAKNIQYF,TGCAGCGTTGGCAGTTCAGCCAAAAACATTCAGTACTTC
TRBV3-1/TRBV3-2,NA,TRBJ1-1,NA,CASSQWGARTEAFF,TGTGCCAGCAGCCAATGGGGGGCGAGAACTGAAGCTTTCTTT
TRBV11-2,TRBD1,TRBJ1-2,NA,CASSLETGNYGYTF,TGTGCCAGCAGCTTAGAGACAGGGAACTATGGCTACACCTTC
TRBV19,NA,TRBJ1-5,NA,CASSIRGTSNQPQHF,TGTGCCAGTAGTATTCGAGGGACTAGCAATCAGCCCCAGCATTTT
TRBV9,NA,TRBJ2-5,NA,CASSVRVQETQYF,TGTGCCAGCAGCGTTAGGGTCCAAGAGACCCAGTACTTC
TRBV9,TRBD2,TRBJ2-7,NA,CASSVGTSGEQYF,TGTGCCAGCAGCGTAGGGACTAGCGGCGAGCAGTACTTC
TRBV6-2/TRBV6-3,NA,TRBJ2-1,NA,CASSVGTYARNEQFF,TGTGCCAGCAGTGTCGGGACGTACGCTCGCAATGAGCAGTTCTTC
TRBV18,NA,TRBJ1-2,NA,CASSPPGEATNDGYTF,TGTGCCAGCTCACCACCGGGGGAGGCTACGAATGATGGCTACACCTTC
TRBV5-1,TRBD1,TRBJ1-1,NA,CASSTGQARTEAFF,TGCGCCAGCAGCACGGGACAGGCCCGAACTGAAGCTTTCTTT
TRBV9,TRBD2,TRBJ2-5,NA,CASSVAPLAGKETQYF,TGTGCCAGCAGCGTAGCGCCACTAGCGGGAAAAGAGACCCAGTACTTC
TRBV9,NA,TRBJ2-5,once,CASSVSGRTAQETQYF,TGTGCCAGCAGCGTAAGCGGCCGGACAGCGCAAGAGACCCAGTACTTC
TRBV19,NA,TRBJ2-2,NA,CASRGRRNTGELFF,TGTGCCAGCAGGGGTCGGCGGAACACCGGGGAGCTGTTTTTT
TRBV18,NA,TRBJ1-1,NA,CASSRGRGGTEAFF,TGTGCCAGCTCACGGGGGAGGGGAGGCACTGAAGCTTTCTTT
TRBV10-2,TRBD1,TRBJ1-1,NA,CASNLNRGTEAFF,TGCGCCAGCAACCTGAACAGGGGCACTGAAGCTTTCTTT
TRBV19,NA,TRBJ1-6,NA,CASTLEYNSPLHF,TGTGCCAGTACCTTGGAGTATAATTCACCCCTCCACTTT
TRBV30,TRBD1,TRBJ2-2,NA,CAGRHGTGWTGELFF,TGTGCCGGTCGACACGGGACAGGGTGGACCGGGGAGCTGTTTTTT
TRBV10-1,NA,TRBJ2-3,NA,CASSESYYLSGTDTQYF,TGCGCCAGCAGTGAGTCGTACTACCTGTCGGGCACAGATACGCAGTATTTT
TRBV12-3/TRBV12-4,NA,TRBJ2-1,NA,CASSLGNEQFF,TGTGCCAGCAGTTTGGGCAATGAGCAGTTCTTC
TRBV9,NA,TRBJ1-5,NA,CASFQDRAYYSNQPQHF,TGTGCCAGCTTCCAGGACAGAGCCTATTATAGCAATCAGCCCCAGCATTTT
TRBV4-1,TRBD1,TRBJ1-4,NA,CASSPADREPIEKLFF,TGCGCCAGCAGCCCCGCCGACAGGGAGCCGATTGAAAAACTGTTTTTT
TRBV19,TRBD2,TRBJ2-7,NA,CASSLAGGPYEQYF,TGTGCCAGTAGTTTAGCGGGGGGGCCCTACGAGCAGTACTTC
TRBV2,NA,TRBJ1-5,NA,CASSERGTGLNQPQHF,TGTGCCAGCAGTGAACGGGGCACAGGTCTCAATCAGCCCCAGCATTTT
TRBV2,NA,TRBJ1-4,NA,CASRMDSPNEKLFF,TGTGCCAGCAGGATGGACAGCCCTAATGAAAAACTGTTTTTT
TRBV19,NA,TRBJ1-5,NA,CASSGPNQPQHF,TGTGCCAGTAGTGGCCCGAATCAGCCCCAGCATTTT
TRBV29-1,NA,TRBJ2-6,NA,CSVRDKSSGANVLTF,TGCAGCGTTAGGGACAAATCCTCTGGGGCCAACGTCCTGACTTTC
TRBV27,NA,TRBJ1-5,NA,CASKGAGTQPQHF,TGTGCCAGCAAAGGAGCGGGGACTCAGCCCCAGCATTTT
TRBV6-5,NA,TRBJ2-1,NA,CASSRDSPYNEQFF,TGTGCCAGCAGCCGGGACTCCCCTTACAATGAGCAGTTCTTC
TRBV5-4,NA,TRBJ2-7,NA,CASSSPNGAEQYF,TGTGCCAGCAGCTCTCCTAATGGCGCCGAGCAGTACTTC
TRBV4-1,NA,TRBJ1-2,once,CASSPGGSGYTF,TGCGCCAGCAGCCCTGGGGGTTCTGGCTACACCTTC
TRBV24-1,NA,TRBJ2-1,NA,CATSDFHGGPNYNEQFF,TGTGCCACCAGTGATTTTCACGGGGGCCCGAACTACAATGAGCAGTTCTTC
TRBV30,NA,TRBJ1-2,once,CAWIRSGGYTF,TGTGCCTGGATTCGTTCCGGTGGCTACACCTTC
TRBV14,NA,TRBJ1-2,NA,CASSQDRWGTSYTF,TGTGCCAGCAGCCAAGATAGGTGGGGAACGAGCTACACCTTC
TRBV7-9,TRBD1,TRBJ1-2,NA,CASSLGQGDYGYTF,TGTGCCAGCAGCTTAGGACAGGGGGACTATGGCTACACCTTC
TRBV6-1,TRBD2,TRBJ2-7,NA,CASSESGSGGGPPRYEQYF,TGTGCCAGCAGTGAGAGTGGTAGCGGGGGGGGCCCTCCCCGGTACGAGCAGTACTTC
TRBV6-6,NA,TRBJ1-5,NA,CASSLEQNNQPQHF,TGTGCCAGCAGTTTAGAGCAGAACAATCAGCCCCAGCATTTT
TRBV3-1/TRBV3-2,NA,TRBJ1-2,once,CASRPYRDLYGYTF,TGTGCCAGCAGGCCCTACAGGGACCTCTATGGCTACACCTTC
TRBV11-2,NA,TRBJ1-1,NA,CASSLVMNTEAFF,TGTGCCAGCAGCTTAGTTATGAACACTGAAGCTTTCTTT
TRBV5-6,NA,TRBJ1-1,NA,CASSLAGMGTEAFF,TGTGCCAGCAGCTTGGCAGGGATGGGTACTGAAGCTTTCTTT
TRBV29-1,NA,TRBJ2-2,NA,CSVVGRNTGELFF,TGCAGCGTGGTGGGACGGAACACCGGGGAGCTGTTTTTT
TRBV27,NA,TRBJ2-7,once,CASSLEGVGGPEQYF,TGTGCCAGCAGTTTAGAGGGGGTCGGAGGTCCCGAGCAGTACTTC
TRBV5-1,NA,TRBJ1-1,NA,CASSLGAANTEAFF,TGCGCCAGCAGCTTGGGAGCTGCGAACACTGAAGCTTTCTTT
TRBV10-3,TRBD1,TRBJ1-1,once,CAISGQEGTEAFF,TGTGCCATCAGCGGACAGGAGGGGACTGAAGCTTTCTTT
TRBV3-1/TRBV3-2,NA,TRBJ2-3,NA,CASSQSRGADTQYF,TGTGCCAGCAGCCAATCAAGGGGGGCAGATACGCAGTATTTT
TRBV27,NA,TRBJ1-4,once,CASRDLQGGEKLFF,TGTGCCAGCAGGGACTTACAGGGTGGTGAAAAACTGTTTTTT
TRBV7-2,TRBD1,TRBJ1-1,NA,CASSQGQATEAFF,TGTGCCAGCAGCCAAGGACAGGCCACTGAAGCTTTCTTT
TRBV7-9,TRBD1,TRBJ1-6,NA,CASSDGQGLWAPLHF,TGTGCCAGCAGCGATGGACAGGGTCTTTGGGCACCCCTCCACTTT
TRBV18,NA,TRBJ1-2,NA,CASSPGRVNYGYTF,TGTGCCAGCTCACCAGGACGCGTTAACTATGGCTACACCTTC
TRBV24-1,NA,TRBJ1-4,NA,CATSTEARTDEKLFF,TGTGCCACCAGTACGGAAGCAAGGACAGATGAAAAACTGTTTTTT
TRBV7-6,TRBD1,TRBJ2-7,NA,CASSRAAGGDEQYF,TGTGCCAGCAGCCGAGCGGCAGGGGGCGACGAGCAGTACTTC
TRBV30,TRBD1,TRBJ2-2,NA,CAWRQGANTGELFF,TGTGCCTGGAGACAGGGGGCGAACACCGGGGAGCTGTTTTTT
TRBV7-2,NA,TRBJ2-3,NA,CASSLGRGWGTDTQYF,TGTGCCAGCAGCTTAGGACGGGGCTGGGGCACAGATACGCAGTATTTT
TRBV5-8,TRBD1,TRBJ2-3,NA,CASTTGSTDTQYF,TGTGCCAGCACGACAGGGAGCACAGATACGCAGTATTTT
TRBV6-1,TRBD1,TRBJ1-2,NA,CASSPGQGANGYTF,TGTGCCAGCAGTCCGGGACAGGGGGCGAATGGCTACACCTTC
TRBV5-8,NA,TRBJ1-2,NA,CASSLEQPDGYTF,TGTGCCAGCAGCTTGGAACAGCCAGATGGCTACACCTTC